This TCR beta chain is drawn from a study of cytomegalovirus exposure and HLA in healthy donors. About the study: It was reported in a later analysis that the same platform had been used for the 120 or so validation repertoires as for the approximately 700 first-cohort repertoires.

General study results and limits: Reported performance of the classifier showed diagnosis of cytomegalovirus status with high specificity and sensitivity. Researchers catalogued around 150 TCR beta chains as cytomegalovirus-associated.

V lost 4 bases, J lost 1 base, and 3 bases stayed unmatched. Germline V gene data show CDR1 as SGDLS and CDR2 as YYNGEE. The CDR3 consists of 16 residues. It was the approximately 110-subject validation cohort, separate from the roughly 700-subject first cohort, to which the donors belonged. The repertoire was sequenced with immunoSEQ multiplex PCR; TCRdb's copy has only in-frame clones and lacks some. The repertoire has some 270,000 clones, approximately 86% of them found once; the top ten carry about 1%. About this clone itself: Its antigen is not identified.

The V and J genes are TRBV9 and TRBJ2-2; 11 bases line up with TRBD2. Sequences were obtained from PBMCs. This sequence was found in a woman aged 18-29 years in good health and CMV-seronegative. CDR3 DNA sequence: TGTGCCAGCAGCACCGGGACTAGCGGGAACACCGGGGAGCTGTTTTTT. Translated: CASSTGTSGNTGELFF.